The 27 T cell receptor beta chains below were found in one sample sequenced in a study of cytomegalovirus exposure and HLA in healthy donors. 13 Jbeta primers and 60 Vbeta primers were used for the PCR. Libraries were prepared by immunoSEQ multiplex PCR; TCRdb keeps only in-frame clonotypes and omits some of them. The sample lists about 78,000 clones; approximately 72% were seen once. Sequencing was performed on PBMCs. All receptors derive from a woman in her thirties or forties in good health and CMV-seropositive.

In this sample, this clone turned up once. The V gene is TRBV29-1, the J gene TRBJ2-3, with 8 bases lining up with TRBD1. After removal of 7 bases from V and 5 bases from J, the junction contained 11 bases not matched to a gene. CDR3 size: 14 residues. Germline CDR1 is SQVTM and CDR2 is ANQGSEA. CDR3 protein: CSASGQGLRDTQYF. The CDR3 DNA sequence: TGCAGCGCCTCCGGACAGGGCTTGAGAGATACGCAGTATTTT.

V gene TRBV5-4 combines with J gene TRBJ1-2; TRBD1 matches 8 bases. This CDR3 comprises 15 residues. The V gene end was trimmed by 3 bases and the J gene end by 8 bases; junction bases not matched to a gene: 12. Germline V gene data show CDR1 as SGHNT and CDR2 as YYREEE (reference sequence). The CDR3 region is CASSSPGQGIDGYTF. As DNA, the CDR3 is TGTGCCAGCAGCTCGCCCGGACAGGGAATCGACGGCTACACCTTC.

The chain has TRBV28 and TRBJ1-2, with unresolved D. V lost 7 bases and J lost 4, with 13 bases in between. The CDR3 contains 13 residues. Germline CDR1 reads MDHEN; CDR2 reads SYDVKM. The CDR3 nucleotides are TGTGCCAGCACCCTGAGAGAGGCCTATGGCTACACCTTC. Protein sequence: CASTLREAYGYTF.

The chain recombines TRBV6-5 with TRBJ1-6, with 7 bases aligning to TRBD1. V shed 4 bases, J shed 7 bases, and the junction held 7 bases outside the gene matches. Germline V gene sequence: CDR1 MNHEY, CDR2 SVGAGI. This CDR3 contains 15 residues. The CDR3 sequence: CASSLLRQGNSPLHF. CDR3 DNA: TGTGCCAGCAGTTTACTAAGACAGGGAAATTCACCCCTCCACTTT.

The genes are TRBV19 and TRBJ1-1, with D maybe TRBD1 (5 bases). The V gene lost 7 bases and the J gene lost 3 bases, with 21 bases spanning the gap. The CDR3 is made up of 16 amino acids. Per the germline V gene, CDR1 is LNHDA and CDR2 is SQIVND (reference sequence). The DNA of the CDR3 is TGTGCCAGTAAGGTTGATGGGGCGATAGGGCACACTGAAGCTTTCTTT. It yields the protein CASKVDGAIGHTEAFF.

This clone was picked up one time. The chain carries TRBV7-8 and TRBJ2-5, with 8 bases identical to TRBD2. The CDR3 consists of 15 residues. The germline V gene encodes CDR1 SGHVS and CDR2 FQNEAQ. V was pared by 6 bases and J by 3 bases, with 9 bases of the junction left unmatched. The CDR3 loop reads CASSLRGGGEETQYF. Here the CDR3 DNA reads TGTGCCAGCAGTCTTCGGGGGGGAGGGGAAGAGACCCAGTACTTC.

This clone showed up just once. The same CDR3 is also encoded by other DNA sequences in this sample. V is TRBV5-1 and J is TRBJ2-1; 10 nucleotides match TRBD2. CDR3 length: 16 amino acids. CDR1 SGHRS and CDR2 YFSETQ come from the germline V gene. V dropped 4 bases and J dropped 0; count of bases not matched to a gene: 4. The CDR3 DNA reads as TGCGCCAGCAGCGTTAGCGGGGGGAGCTCCTACAATGAGCAGTTCTTC. Encoded protein: CASSVSGGSSYNEQFF.

V gene TRBV5-4 combines with J gene TRBJ2-7; weak D call: TRBD2 (6 bases). Looked up from germline, CDR1 is SGHNT and CDR2 is YYREEE (reference sequence). The germline V and J ends were trimmed by 4 bases and 0 bases, with 14 bases remaining between them. This CDR3 has 15 residues. The CDR3 protein is CASSQEGRSSYEQYF. CDR3 nucleotides: TGTGCCAGCAGCCAGGAGGGGCGGAGCTCCTACGAGCAGTACTTC.

The chain has TRBV5-1 and TRBJ2-2, with 8 bases aligning to TRBD2. This CDR3 contains 14 residues. With 0 bases clipped from V and 7 bases from J, the junction kept 2 bases outside the gene matches. Germline CDR1 is SGHRS and CDR2 is YFSETQ. The CDR3 protein is CASSLGLAIGELFF. In nucleotides, the CDR3 is TGCGCCAGCAGCTTGGGACTAGCGATCGGGGAGCTGTTTTTT.

This chain links TRBV4-3 with TRBJ2-7, with TRBD1 matching over 7 bases. The CDR3 is 15 residues long. Germline V gives CDR1 LGHNA, CDR2 YSLEER. V was clipped by 4 bases and J by 3 bases; unmatched bases: 9. The CDR3 reads CASSRDITGVYEQYF. In DNA form, the CDR3 reads TGCGCCAGCAGCCGCGATATAACAGGGGTCTACGAGCAGTACTTC.

This clone was detected once. The gene calls are TRBV20-1 and TRBJ2-7; the match to TRBD2 covers 7 bases. This CDR3 is built from 11 residues. Germline CDR1 and CDR2: DFQATT and SNEGSKA (reference sequence). The J segment lost 4 bases and the V segment lost 7 bases, leaving 4 bases of the junction unmatched. The CDR3, as DNA: TGCAGTGTAACGGGAGGATACGAGCAGTACTTC. As protein: CSVTGGYEQYF.

This chain joins TRBV7-9 and TRBJ2-7; TRBD2 matches 8 bases. V gave up 3 bases and J gave up 6 bases; unmatched junction bases: 7. The CDR3 extends over 14 amino acids. Germline CDR1 and CDR2: SEHNR and FQNEAQ (reference sequence). This CDR3 is CASSFGLAVGEQYF. CDR3 coding DNA: TGTGCCAGCAGCTTTGGACTAGCCGTCGGCGAGCAGTACTTC.

The J gene is TRBJ1-2, the V gene TRBV6-5; TRBD1 agrees at 7 bases. The CDR3 is 15 residues long. The trim removed 4 bases at V and 7 bases at J, leaving 12 bases unmatched. Germline V gives CDR1 MNHEY, CDR2 SVGAGI. The CDR3 is CASSSTTGRGPGYTF. CDR3 DNA: TGTGCCAGCAGTTCCACGACAGGGCGAGGACCTGGCTACACCTTC.

The CDR3 region is CASSPHAEFDYEQFF. CDR3 bases: TGTGCCAGCAGTCCCCATGCGGAGTTTGACTATGAGCAGTTCTTC. The rearrangement uses TRBV9 and TRBJ2-1, with no clear D. Looked up from germline, CDR1 is SGDLS and CDR2 is YYNGEE. The CDR3 runs to 15 residues. V dropped 5 bases and J dropped 8 bases, with 20 bases sitting between them.

The chain links TRBV4-1 to TRBJ2-1; possibly TRBD1 for D (5 bases). The CDR3 runs to 15 residues. Trimming took 1 base from V and 8 from J, leaving 15 bases between them. The germline V gene has CDR1 MGHRA and CDR2 YSYEKL. The CDR3 protein is CASSQVSDTRDEQFF. In nucleotides, the CDR3 is TGCGCCAGCAGCCAAGTCTCGGACACCCGGGATGAGCAGTTCTTC.

J is TRBJ2-5 and V is TRBV5-1; 9 nucleotides align to TRBD2. With 7 bases clipped from V and 6 bases from J, the junction kept 10 bases outside the gene matches. CDR3 length: 14 amino acids. Germline V gene sequence: CDR1 SGHRS, CDR2 YFSETQ. The CDR3 DNA reads as TGCGCCAGCTCCCTGGATGCGGGGGGGAAGACCCAGTACTTC. Translation gives CASSLDAGGKTQYF. The variable domain in full, with the rest retrieved from reference TRBV5-1 and TRBJ2-5, is KAGVTQTPRYLIKTRGQQVTLSCSPISGHRSVSWYQQTPGQGLQFLFEYFSETQRNKGNFPGRFSGRQFSNSRSEMNVSTLELGDSALYLCASSLDAGGKTQYFGPGTRLLVL.

The CDR3 protein is CASSPSLDQVAGANVLTF. For the CDR3, the DNA is TGTGCCAGCTCCCCATCATTAGATCAGGTTGCTGGGGCCAACGTCCTGACTTTC. The chain uses TRBV18 and TRBJ2-6, with D uncertain. Trimming cost V 6 bases and J 2 bases, with 20 bases left between them. The CDR3 runs 18 residues. Looked up from germline, CDR1 is KGHSH and CDR2 is LQKENI. Filled out from reference TRBV18 and TRBJ2-6, the complete variable domain reads NAGVMQNPRHLVRRRGQEARLRCSPMKGHSHVYWYRQLPEEGLKFMVYLQKENIIDESGMPKERFSAEFPKEGPSILRIQQVVRGDSAAYFCASSPSLDQVAGANVLTFGAGSRLTVL.

This clone was seen once. J is TRBJ2-7 and V is TRBV10-3; D is perhaps TRBD1 (6 bases). The germline CDR1 and CDR2 sequences are ENHRY and SYGVKD. V was clipped by 6 bases and J by 9 bases, with 12 bases between them. This CDR3 is 11 amino acids long. DNA of the CDR3: TGTGCCATCAGGGAGGACAGAGGGCAGTACTTC. This translates into CAIREDRGQYF.

The sample holds a few counts of this clone. The V and J genes are TRBV25-1 and TRBJ1-1; D ambiguous. This CDR3 is built from 15 residues. Germline CDR1 is MGHDK and CDR2 is SYGVNS. With 3 bases removed from V and 1 base from J, the gap between germline ends came to 12 bases. CDR3 loop: CASSDPRVGNTEAFF. For the CDR3, the DNA is TGTGCCAGCAGTGACCCTCGAGTCGGGAACACTGAAGCTTTCTTT.

V and J are TRBV29-1 and TRBJ1-1; a weak D match, TRBD1 (6 bases). The CDR3 runs 12 residues. Trimming pared 7 bases from V and 6 bases from J, leaving 15 bases between. Per the germline V gene, CDR1 is SQVTM and CDR2 is ANQGSEA. CDR3 coding DNA: TGCAGCGCGGCAAAGGGGGTAGCTGAAGCTTTCTTT. Residues: CSAAKGVAEAFF.

The rearrangement uses TRBV7-2 and TRBJ2-7; 9 nucleotides match TRBD1. This CDR3 is built from 16 residues. From germline, CDR1 is SGHTA and CDR2 FQGNSA. Trimming at V came to 4 bases and at J to 1 base, leaving 8 bases not matched to a gene. The DNA for the CDR3 is TGTGCCAGCAGCTCAGACGGACAGGGGCTTTCCTACGAGCAGTACTTC. As protein: CASSSDGQGLSYEQYF.

This chain connects TRBV6-6 to TRBJ2-3; D might be TRBD1 (6 bases). Looked up from germline, CDR1 is MNHNY and CDR2 is SVGAGI (reference sequence). V lost 0 bases and J 1 base, leaving 11 bases between the germline ends. This CDR3 contains 16 residues. CDR3 nucleotide sequence: TGTGCCAGCAGTTACTCGGGGGCAGGGGGCACAGATACGCAGTATTTT. Translation: CASSYSGAGGTDTQYF.

The chain combines TRBV5-1 with TRBJ2-5; 11 bases are shared with TRBD2. Germline V gives CDR1 SGHRS, CDR2 YFSETQ. Unmatched junction bases numbered 3, after V lost 1 base and J lost 1 base. The CDR3 length is 16 residues. The CDR3 sequence: CASSLLAGGPQETQYF. In nucleotides, the CDR3 is TGCGCCAGCAGCTTGTTAGCGGGAGGGCCCCAAGAGACCCAGTACTTC.

This clone has more than one count but fewer than ten. The chain is built from TRBV13 and TRBJ2-2, with 8 positions matching TRBD1. Losses at the gene ends were 2 bases for V and 8 bases for J; bases not matched to a gene: 10. This CDR3 has 16 amino acids. The germline gives CDR1 PRHDT, CDR2 FYEKMQ (reference sequence). The CDR3 coding sequence is TGTGCCAGCAGCTTAAGACAGGGGTCTATCCTGGGGGAGCTGTTTTTT. This codes for CASSLRQGSILGELFF. Together with reference TRBV13 and TRBJ2-2, the CDR3 gives the full variable domain: AAGVIQSPRHLIKEKRETATLKCYPIPRHDTVYWYQQGPGQDPQFLISFYEKMQSDKGSIPDRFSAQQFSDYHSELNMSSLELGDSALYFCASSLRQGSILGELFFGEGSRLTVL.

This clone has a handful of counts. CDR3 DNA sequence: TGTGCCAGCAGCACCGGGACACGAGCTGAAGCTTTCTTT. Protein: CASSTGTRAEAFF. The rearrangement joins TRBV2 to TRBJ1-1; TRBD1 might be the D (6 bases). With 6 bases removed from V and 6 bases from J, the gap between germline ends came to 14 bases. Germline V CDR1 and CDR2: SNHLY, FYNNEI. The CDR3 is 13 amino acids.

This clone was seen only once. CDR3 amino acids: CASSYSISGASEAFF. The CDR3 DNA is TGTGCCAGCAGTTACTCGATTTCTGGGGCGAGCGAAGCTTTCTTT. The J gene is TRBJ1-1, the V gene TRBV6-5; perhaps TRBD1 as D (5 bases). The germline V gene encodes CDR1 MNHEY and CDR2 SVGAGI. Trimming took 0 bases from V and 8 from J, leaving 16 bases between them. CDR3 size: 15 residues.

This clone came up a few times. The CDR3 reads CAWARGVGNQPQHF. CDR3 nucleotides: TGTGCCTGGGCCCGGGGAGTAGGCAATCAGCCCCAGCATTTT. The chain links TRBV30 to TRBJ1-5; D unclear. CDR3 size: 14 residues. V was clipped by 5 bases and J by 2 bases, with 13 bases between them. In germline, CDR1 is GTSNPN, CDR2 SVGIG (reference sequence). The whole variable domain, filled in from reference TRBV30 and TRBJ1-5, reads SQTIHQWPATLVQPVGSPLSLECTVEGTSNPNLYWYRQAAGRGLQLLFYSVGIGQISSEVPQNLSASRPQDRQFILSSKKLLLSDSGFYLCAWARGVGNQPQHFGDGTRLSIL.